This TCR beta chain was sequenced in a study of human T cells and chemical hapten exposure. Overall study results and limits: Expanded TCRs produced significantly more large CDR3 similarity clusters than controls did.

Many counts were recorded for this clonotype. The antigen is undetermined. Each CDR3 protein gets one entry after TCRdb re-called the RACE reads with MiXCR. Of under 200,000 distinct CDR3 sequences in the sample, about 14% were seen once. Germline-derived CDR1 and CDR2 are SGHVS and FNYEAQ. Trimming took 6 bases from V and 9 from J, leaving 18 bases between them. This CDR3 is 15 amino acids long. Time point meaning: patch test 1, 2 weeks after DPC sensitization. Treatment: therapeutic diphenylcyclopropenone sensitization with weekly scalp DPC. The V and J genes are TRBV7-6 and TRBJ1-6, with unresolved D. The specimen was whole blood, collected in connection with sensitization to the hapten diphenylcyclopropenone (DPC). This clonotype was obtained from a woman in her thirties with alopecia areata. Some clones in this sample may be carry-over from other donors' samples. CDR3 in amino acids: CASSSEASGTSPLHF. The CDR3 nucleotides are TGTGCCAGCAGTTCCGAGGCATCGGGAACTTCACCCCTCCACTTT.